This T cell receptor beta chain is from a study of T cell responses to AZD1222 COVID-19 vaccine. The CDR3 is 11 residues long. Trimming removed 3 bases from V and 8 bases from J, with 4 bases in between. Germline V gives CDR1 LNHDA, CDR2 SQIVND (reference sequence). Repertoires were generated with immunoSEQ multiplex PCR, while TCRdb's copy carries only in-frame clones and drops some. The repertoire has around 140,000 clones, over 90% of them found once; the top ten carry around 5%. The source is an adult in good health. The chain carries TRBV19 and TRBJ1-4, with D hard to call. Here the sequenced sample was peripheral blood, taken on day 0 of AZD1222 vaccination. Here the CDR3 reads CASSILEKLFF. CDR3 in DNA: TGTGCCAGTAGTATCCTAGAAAAACTGTTTTTT.